This T cell receptor (beta chain) is drawn from a study of OX40 agonist ivuxolimab in advanced cancers. The assay was immunoSEQ multiplex PCR, and TCRdb's table has in-frame clones only and misses some. The sample lists over 45,000 clones, over 75% occurring once. Trimming took off 7 bases at V and 0 bases at J, with 12 bases between the two ends. The germline CDR1 and CDR2 sequences are MNHNS and SASEGT. This CDR3 contains 14 residues. The specimen comprised CD4+ or CD8+ T cells sorted from blood, sampled in a trial of the OX40 agonist ivuxolimab. This clonotype originated in an adult with an advanced solid tumor such as melanoma, head and neck, liver or kidney cancer. This chain uses TRBV6-1 with TRBJ1-1; D is possibly TRBD1 (6 bases). The CDR3 protein is CASIKGHLNTEAFF. Here the CDR3 DNA reads TGTGCCAGCATTAAGGGACACCTGAACACTGAAGCTTTCTTT.